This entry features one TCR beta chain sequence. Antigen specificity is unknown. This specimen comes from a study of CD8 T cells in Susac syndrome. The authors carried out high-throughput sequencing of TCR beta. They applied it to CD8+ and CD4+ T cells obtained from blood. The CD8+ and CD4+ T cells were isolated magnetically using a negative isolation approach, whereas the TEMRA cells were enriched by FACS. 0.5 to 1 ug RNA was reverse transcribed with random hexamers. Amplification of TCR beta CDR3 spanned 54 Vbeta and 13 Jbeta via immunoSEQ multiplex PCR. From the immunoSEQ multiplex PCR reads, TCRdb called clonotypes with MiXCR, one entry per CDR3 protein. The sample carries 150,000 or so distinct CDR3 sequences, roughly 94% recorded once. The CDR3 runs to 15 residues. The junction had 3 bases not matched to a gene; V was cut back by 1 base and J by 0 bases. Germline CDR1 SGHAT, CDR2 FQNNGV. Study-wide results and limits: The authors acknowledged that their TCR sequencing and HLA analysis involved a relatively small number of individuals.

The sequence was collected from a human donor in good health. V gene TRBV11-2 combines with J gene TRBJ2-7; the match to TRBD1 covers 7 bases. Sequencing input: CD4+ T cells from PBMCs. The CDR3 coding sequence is TGTGCCAGCAGCTTAGTTGCAGGGGGCTCCTACGAGCAGTACTTC. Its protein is CASSLVAGGSYEQYF.